A single sample gave rise to the 23 T cell receptor beta chains below, sequenced in a study of cytomegalovirus exposure and HLA in healthy donors. A multiplex PCR was run with 60 Vbeta primers and 13 Jbeta primers. Clones were sequenced by immunoSEQ multiplex PCR, and TCRdb holds only the in-frame ones, with some missing. The table lists approximately 140,000 clones, about 80% of them singletons. Input material: PBMCs. Source of these receptors: a woman in her 40s in good health and CMV-seronegative.

The chain recombines TRBV4-2 with TRBJ1-2; D unclear. The V end was cut by 1 base, the J end by 7 bases, with 7 bases between. The CDR3 length is 12 residues. Germline V CDR1 and CDR2: LGHNA, YNFKEQ. In DNA, the CDR3 is TGTGCCAGCAGCCAAGTAGAGGGTGGCTACACCTTC. Translation: CASSQVEGGYTF.

J is TRBJ2-3 and V is TRBV7-2, with D unresolved. The length of the CDR3 is 15 residues. CDR1 SGHTA and CDR2 FQGNSA come from the germline V gene. V shed 4 bases and J shed 4 bases, with 15 bases lying between them. CDR3 residues: CASSSKQRLADTQYF. CDR3 coding DNA: TGTGCCAGCAGCTCGAAGCAGCGTCTAGCAGATACGCAGTATTTT.

This chain links TRBV19 with TRBJ1-2; tentative D call: TRBD1 (5 bases). Germline loops: CDR1 LNHDA, CDR2 SQIVND (reference sequence). Between the trimmed V and J ends, which lost 11 bases and 7 bases, there was a span of 8 bases. The CDR3 has 9 amino acids. The CDR3 reads CAAGGGYTF. The CDR3 bases are TGTGCCGCCGGGGGTGGCTACACCTTC. Based on the CDR3 plus reference TRBV19 and TRBJ1-2, the full variable domain is DGGITQSPKYLFRKEGQNVTLSCEQNLNHDAMYWYRQDPGQGLRLIYYSQIVNDFQKGDIAEGYSVSREKKESFPLTVTSAQKNPTAFYLCAAGGGYTFGSGTRLTVV.

J is TRBJ2-1 and V is TRBV6-5; D may be TRBD1 (6 bases). This CDR3 region has 15 residues. The V gene lost 11 bases and the J gene lost 2 bases, with 19 bases spanning the gap. Per the germline V gene, CDR1 is MNHEY and CDR2 is SVGAGI. The CDR3 sequence: CASNAGAVPYNEQFF. CDR3 nucleotides: TGTGCCTCCAACGCAGGGGCTGTCCCCTACAATGAGCAGTTCTTC.

This chain connects TRBV7-3 to TRBJ2-2, with D maybe TRBD2 (6 bases). Trimming pared 0 bases from V and 2 bases from J, leaving 10 bases between. Germline CDR1 reads SGHTA; CDR2 reads FQGTGA. The CDR3 has 16 amino acids. The CDR3 DNA reads as TGTGCCAGCAGCTTAACGGGGGGAGTCAACACCGGGGAGCTGTTTTTT. Translated: CASSLTGGVNTGELFF.

The chain employs TRBV19 and TRBJ1-1; D is undetermined. Germline V gene sequence: CDR1 LNHDA, CDR2 SQIVND (reference sequence). The length of the CDR3 is 15 residues. Trimming left V 4 bases short and J 3 bases short, with 15 bases between. The CDR3 coding sequence is TGTGCCAGTAGTAGCAGGTGGGTAGGCGACACTGAAGCTTTCTTT. Its protein is CASSSRWVGDTEAFF.

The genes are TRBV7-8 and TRBJ2-7, with D perhaps TRBD1 (6 bases). Germline CDR1 SGHVS, CDR2 FQNEAQ. The CDR3 sequence is 14 residues long. V lost 5 bases, J lost 0 bases, and 11 bases lay in between. The CDR3 reads CASSPQGGSYEQYF. The CDR3 nucleotides read TGTGCCAGCAGCCCCCAAGGGGGCTCCTACGAGCAGTACTTC.

CDR3 sequence reads: CASSLSGDTEAFF. The CDR3 nucleotides read TGTGCCAGCTCCCTCAGTGGAGACACTGAAGCTTTCTTT. The chain recombines TRBV18 with TRBJ1-1; D not certain. The CDR3 is 13 amino acids. The germline CDR1 and CDR2 sequences are KGHSH and LQKENI. Trimming left V 6 bases short and J 3 bases short, with 11 bases between. Complete variable domain (other parts from reference TRBV18 and TRBJ1-1): NAGVMQNPRHLVRRRGQEARLRCSPMKGHSHVYWYRQLPEEGLKFMVYLQKENIIDESGMPKERFSAEFPKEGPSILRIQQVVRGDSAAYFCASSLSGDTEAFFGQGTRLTVV.

V is TRBV7-9 and J is TRBJ1-1, with a tentative D call TRBD1 (6 bases). V was cut by 5 bases and J by 10 bases, with 23 bases left in between. Germline CDR1 SEHNR, CDR2 FQNEAQ (reference sequence). The CDR3 loop spans 15 amino acids. The CDR3 nucleotides read TGTGCCAGCAGCACCCAGACCGCCGACCCCAGGGGAGCTTTCTTT. Translating it yields CASSTQTADPRGAFF.

The chain carries TRBV7-9 and TRBJ2-2; 11 bases fit TRBD2. The germline CDR1 and CDR2 sequences are SEHNR and FQNEAQ (reference sequence). J gave up 1 base and V 2 bases, and 0 bases lay outside the gene matches. CDR3 length: 16 residues. CDR3 amino acids: CASSLLAGGNTGELFF. The CDR3 DNA is TGTGCCAGCAGCTTACTAGCGGGAGGGAACACCGGGGAGCTGTTTTTT.

V gene TRBV5-1 combines with J gene TRBJ2-7; D gene uncertain. Germline V lookup: CDR1 SGHRS, CDR2 YFSETQ. CDR3 length: 13 amino acids. V was pared by 3 bases and J by 3 bases, with 10 bases between. For the CDR3, the DNA is TGCGCCAGCAGCTCCGCAGGTAACTACGAGCAGTACTTC. It yields the protein CASSSAGNYEQYF.

This clone has just one count. The chain links TRBV5-4 to TRBJ2-1, with 7 bases lining up with TRBD2. The CDR3 extends over 15 amino acids. Germline-derived CDR1 and CDR2 are SGHNT and YYREEE (reference sequence). Losses at the gene ends were 3 bases for V and 2 bases for J; bases not matched to a gene: 5. The CDR3 sequence is CASSYPGLAYNEQFF. The CDR3 region has the DNA TGTGCCAGCAGCTACCCAGGACTAGCCTACAATGAGCAGTTCTTC. The entire variable domain, with the rest obtained from reference TRBV5-4 and TRBJ2-1, is as follows: ETGVTQSPTHLIKTRGQQVTLRCSSQSGHNTVSWYQQALGQGPQFIFQYYREEENGRGNFPPRFSGLQFPNYSSELNVNALELDDSALYLCASSYPGLAYNEQFFGPGTRLTVL.

The rearrangement joins TRBV19 to TRBJ2-1; maybe TRBD1 (6 bases). The germline V gene has CDR1 LNHDA and CDR2 SQIVND (reference sequence). Deletions cut 3 bases from V and 8 bases from J, with 14 bases between. The CDR3 has 14 residues. In nucleotides, the CDR3 is TGTGCCAGTAGTATTGGGACACGGTACGATGAGCAGTTCTTC. Its translation: CASSIGTRYDEQFF. Full variable domain (missing parts from reference TRBV19 and TRBJ2-1): DGGITQSPKYLFRKEGQNVTLSCEQNLNHDAMYWYRQDPGQGLRLIYYSQIVNDFQKGDIAEGYSVSREKKESFPLTVTSAQKNPTAFYLCASSIGTRYDEQFFGPGTRLTVL.

About this clone: No conserved phenylalanine or tryptophan ends this CDR3, so it is likely a read error. V and J are TRBV6-5 and TRBJ2-7, with 7 positions matching TRBD1. The germline gives CDR1 MNHEY, CDR2 SVGAGI. With V trimmed by 6 bases and J by 5 bases, 7 bases remained unmatched. The CDR3 loop spans 13 amino acids. Here the CDR3 reads CASRTGTVNEQYL. As DNA, the CDR3 is TGTGCCAGCAGGACCGGGACAGTCAACGAGCAGTACCTC.

The chain uses TRBV27 and TRBJ2-7; D call uncertain. CDR3 length: 8 amino acids. CDR1 and CDR2 (germline): MNHEY, SMNVEV (reference sequence). Trimming removed 10 bases at V and 5 bases at J, with 3 bases between. In DNA, the CDR3 is TGTGCCACCGACGAGCAGTACTTC. Its protein is CATDEQYF.

The sample holds many counts of this clone. The chain links TRBV5-5 to TRBJ1-6; 9 bases map to TRBD1. Germline V gene lookup returns CDR1 SGHKS and CDR2 YYEKEE (reference sequence). The length of the CDR3 is 15 residues. V shed 4 bases and J 9 bases; nucleotides not matched to a gene: 8. The CDR3 sequence: CASSRTRQGGSPLHF. CDR3 DNA: TGTGCCAGCAGCCGGACAAGACAGGGGGGTTCACCCCTCCACTTT.

V is TRBV5-6 and J is TRBJ1-3; possible D gene TRBD1, 5 bases. Germline assignment: CDR1 SGHDT and CDR2 YYEEEE. The CDR3 is made up of 15 amino acids. Between the trimmed V and J ends, which lost 1 base and 0 bases, there was a span of 8 bases. In DNA form, the CDR3 reads TGTGCCAGCAGCTTGTCGGGGGGCTCTGGAAACACCATATATTTT. The encoded protein is CASSLSGGSGNTIYF. Complete variable domain (other parts from reference TRBV5-6 and TRBJ1-3): DAGVTQSPTHLIKTRGQQVTLRCSPKSGHDTVSWYQQALGQGPQFIFQYYEEEERQRGNFPDRFSGHQFPNYSSELNVNALLLGDSALYLCASSLSGGSGNTIYFGEGSWLTVV.

This chain joins TRBV2 and TRBJ1-1; D uncertain. This CDR3 has 17 residues. CDR1 SNHLY and CDR2 FYNNEI come from the germline V gene. Trimming removed 3 bases at V and 3 bases at J, with 20 bases between. The DNA of the CDR3 is TGTGCCAGCAGTGATATAGCGTGGGCAGTTGGGGACACTGAAGCTTTCTTT. Translating gives CASSDIAWAVGDTEAFF. The whole variable domain, filled in from reference TRBV2 and TRBJ1-1, reads EPEVTQTPSHQVTQMGQEVILRCVPISNHLYFYWYRQILGQKVEFLVSFYNNEISEKSEIFDDQFSVERPDGSNFTLKIRSTKLEDSAMYFCASSDIAWAVGDTEAFFGQGTRLTVV.

On this clone: Other DNA sequences in this sample translate to the same CDR3. This rearrangement joins TRBV7-2 to TRBJ2-3; 10 nucleotides match TRBD2. With V trimmed by 2 bases and J by 6 bases, 2 bases remained unmatched. The germline CDR1 and CDR2 sequences are SGHTA and FQGNSA. This CDR3 has 14 amino acids. CDR3 nucleotides: TGTGCCAGCAGCTTAAGCGGGGGGGCGGATACGCAGTATTTT. Its protein product is CASSLSGGADTQYF. Complete variable domain (other parts from reference TRBV7-2 and TRBJ2-3): GAGVSQSPSNKVTEKGKDVELRCDPISGHTALYWYRQSLGQGLEFLIYFQGNSAPDKSGLPSDRFSAERTGGSVSTLTIQRTQQEDSAVYLCASSLSGGADTQYFGPGTRLTVL.

This chain joins TRBV6-6 and TRBJ1-2; D not resolved. Germline CDR1 and CDR2: MNHNY and SVGAGI (reference sequence). This CDR3 region has 11 residues. The V gene lost 4 bases and the J gene lost 8 bases, with 8 bases spanning the gap. This CDR3 reads CASSSRGGYTF. In DNA form, the CDR3 reads TGTGCCAGCAGTTCGAGAGGAGGCTACACCTTC.

Notes on this clone: Within the sample, other DNA sequences also encode this same CDR3. The genes are TRBV15 and TRBJ1-5; D gene uncertain. V shed 0 bases and J shed 4 bases, with 10 bases lying between them. The V gene's germline CDR1 is LNHNV and CDR2 YYDKDF (reference sequence). The CDR3 covers 15 residues. In nucleotides, the CDR3 is TGTGCCACCAGCAGAGATGGTCGCGGGAATCAGCCCCAGCATTTT. Its translation is CATSRDGRGNQPQHF.

This rearrangement joins TRBV5-6 to TRBJ1-5, with unresolved D. The CDR3 spans 14 residues. The V end lost 4 bases, the J end lost 0 bases, and 8 bases lay between the germline ends. The germline gives CDR1 SGHDT, CDR2 YYEEEE. CDR3: CASSSSSSNQPQHF. CDR3 nucleotide sequence: TGTGCCAGCAGCAGTAGTAGTAGCAATCAGCCCCAGCATTTT.

The chain combines TRBV19 with TRBJ1-1; a weak D match, TRBD1 (6 bases). The V gene lost 5 bases and the J gene lost 8 bases, with 12 bases spanning the gap. The CDR3 consists of 12 residues. Germline loops: CDR1 LNHDA, CDR2 SQIVND (reference sequence). The CDR3 protein is CASSYLGGEAFF. DNA for the CDR3: TGTGCCAGTAGTTACTTAGGGGGAGAAGCTTTCTTT. The full variable domain, completed using reference TRBV19 and TRBJ1-1, is DGGITQSPKYLFRKEGQNVTLSCEQNLNHDAMYWYRQDPGQGLRLIYYSQIVNDFQKGDIAEGYSVSREKKESFPLTVTSAQKNPTAFYLCASSYLGGEAFFGQGTRLTVV.